This T cell receptor beta chain was recovered during a study of memory CD4+ T cells and cytomegalovirus serostatus. Using immunoSEQ multiplex PCR, the repertoire was profiled, and TCRdb retains in-frame clones only, with some absent. This table has 50,000 to 70,000 clones, over 65% appearing once. Single viable CD3+CD4+CD8-CD45RO+ cells were sorted as the memory CD4+ T cells. CDR3 length: 17 amino acids. J was trimmed by 4 bases and V by 1 base; bases with no gene match: 11. The germline V gene encodes CDR1 LNHDA and CDR2 SQIVND (reference sequence). V usage is TRBV19 and J usage is TRBJ2-3; 7 nucleotides align to TRBD1. The source material was memory CD4+ T cells from blood. The receptor comes from an adult in good health and CMV-seropositive. The CDR3 reads CASSIGFWTGVADTQYF. The CDR3 DNA reads TGTGCCAGTAGTATAGGCTTCTGGACAGGCGTTGCAGATACGCAGTATTTT. Together with reference TRBV19 and TRBJ2-3, the CDR3 gives the full variable domain: DGGITQSPKYLFRKEGQNVTLSCEQNLNHDAMYWYRQDPGQGLRLIYYSQIVNDFQKGDIAEGYSVSREKKESFPLTVTSAQKNPTAFYLCASSIGFWTGVADTQYFGPGTRLTVL.